This is a list of T cell receptor beta chains from one sample in a study of blood T cell repertoires in COVID-19. Some clones are missing from TCRdb's copy, which holds only in-frame ones; the method was immunoSEQ multiplex PCR. The sample shows some 270,000 clones, approximately 83% of them seen only once. Source material: PBMCs or T cells enriched from blood (not recorded which). The receptors stem from a woman aged 25 to 39 who had recovered from COVID-19. CDR3s include the opening cysteine and the closing phenylalanine or tryptophan.

j_call,v_call,cdr3_aa
TRBJ2-4,TRBV5-1,CASSSEANIQYF
TRBJ2-5,TRBV21-1,CASSSRDRVSEGTQYF
TRBJ2-1,TRBV28,CASNPFSGGRHNEQFF
TRBJ2-3,TRBV14,CASSQGWGGYGDTQYF
TRBJ2-3,TRBV4-1,CASSPTSVATDTQYF
TRBJ2-4,TRBV28,CASSFGEEYLAKNIQYF
TRBJ1-4,TRBV27,CASSLRGGVATNEKLFF
TRBJ2-5,TRBV5-1,CASSPGLGSGSQETQYF
TRBJ2-7,TRBV5-5,CASSSVAALYEQYF
TRBJ1-3,TRBV7-6,CASSAQTGGTGNTIYF
TRBJ2-2,TRBV11-2,CASSSLRDRGHTGELFF
TRBJ2-7,TRBV28,CASSRTGLTTYEQYF
TRBJ1-6,TRBV5-1,CASSPSGAGVSPLHF
TRBJ1-5,TRBV19,CASSSTTGFNQPQHF
TRBJ1-2,TRBV11-2,CASSGSSSGYTF
TRBJ2-4,TRBV2,CASSEVSGTKNIQYF
TRBJ2-5,TRBV5-6,CASSPLAGGSFETQYF
TRBJ2-2,TRBV7-6,CASSPIHTGELFF
TRBJ2-1,TRBV7-2,CASSLGRGGNYNEQFF
TRBJ2-3,TRBV7-2,CASSLDRSSPSTDTQYF
TRBJ2-2,TRBV14,CATSPSRGAGELFF
TRBJ1-1,TRBV19,CASSQQTSNTEAFF
TRBJ1-5,TRBV25-1,CASSERYSNQPQHF
TRBJ1-4,TRBV9,CASSVGGGYNEKLFF
TRBJ1-2,TRBV4-1,CASSRQPGSGNYGYTF
TRBJ2-3,TRBV4-2,CASSLPKLADSTDTQYF
TRBJ1-1,TRBV2,CASSLLPGQGFEAFF